Listed below are T cell receptor beta chains from one sample, sequenced in a study of cytomegalovirus exposure and HLA in healthy donors. The table came from immunoSEQ multiplex PCR; TCRdb's copy has only in-frame clones and leaves some out. The data show some 120,000 clones, 65% to 80% seen once. The sequenced sample consisted of PBMCs. The receptors derive from a woman aged 55-70 years in good health and CMV-seropositive. Each CDR3 is given with its conserved first and last residue. The D gene is left open where the match is weak. The size field is filled for only some rows; it gives once, few, many or a size class.

>TRBV9|-|TRBJ1-2|TRBD1
CASSVLTGNYGYTF
TGTGCCAGCAGCGTTCTGACAGGGAACTATGGCTACACCTTC
>TRBV28|-|TRBJ2-2|-
CASTAPMGLRELFF
TGTGCCAGCACCGCCCCCATGGGACTCCGGGAGCTGTTTTTT
>TRBV28|-|TRBJ1-2|TRBD1
CASRTPSDRVAGYTF
TGTGCCAGCAGGACACCCTCGGACAGGGTCGCTGGCTACACCTTC
>TRBV5-1|-|TRBJ1-4|TRBD1
CASSWGQGVATNEKLFF
TGCGCCAGCAGCTGGGGACAGGGAGTTGCAACTAATGAAAAACTGTTTTTT
>TRBV9|-|TRBJ2-1|TRBD2
CASSGYSGTPGGGSYNEQFF
TGTGCCAGCAGCGGATACTCCGGGACCCCTGGGGGGGGCTCCTACAATGAGCAGTTCTTC
>TRBV25-1|-|TRBJ2-7|-
CASSEVYEGEQYF
TGTGCCAGCAGTGAGGTATACGAGGGCGAGCAGTACTTC
>TRBV19|-|TRBJ1-1|-
CASSIDRGSEAFF
TGTGCCAGTAGTATAGATCGTGGCAGTGAAGCTTTCTTT
>TRBV9|few|TRBJ2-2|TRBD2
CASSGSGTTTGELFF
TGTGCCAGCAGCGGGTCCGGGACTACCACCGGGGAGCTGTTTTTT
>TRBV4-3|few|TRBJ2-6|TRBD1
CASSQGGQGAFSGANVLTF
TGCGCCAGCAGCCAGGGGGGACAGGGGGCCTTCTCTGGGGCCAACGTCCTGACTTTC
>TRBV7-6|-|TRBJ2-5|TRBD1
CASSSWGGGQGSETQYF
TGTGCCAGCAGCTCCTGGGGAGGGGGACAGGGGTCGGAGACCCAGTACTTC
>TRBV5-1|-|TRBJ2-1|TRBD2
CASSLGLAGVDEQFF
TGCGCCAGCAGCTTGGGACTAGCGGGGGTCGATGAGCAGTTCTTC
>TRBV11-3|few|TRBJ2-7|TRBD1
CASSLHHSGTGDEQYF
TGTGCCAGCAGCTTACACCACAGCGGGACAGGGGACGAGCAGTACTTC
>TRBV7-9|-|TRBJ2-7|TRBD1
CASSLDRGRHEQYF
TGTGCCAGCAGCTTAGACAGGGGGAGGCACGAGCAGTACTTC
>TRBV7-8|-|TRBJ1-1|-
CASLSAGANMNTEAFF
TGTGCCAGCCTTTCCGCAGGGGCAAATATGAACACTGAAGCTTTCTTT
>TRBV2|-|TRBJ1-5|TRBD1
CASSFDRAPNQPQHF
TGTGCCAGCAGCTTCGACAGGGCCCCCAATCAGCCCCAGCATTTT
>TRBV4-1|once|TRBJ2-3|TRBD2
CASSPFEIAGPAGTDTQYF
TGCGCCAGCAGCCCATTCGAAATAGCGGGGCCCGCCGGGACAGATACGCAGTATTTT
>TRBV5-6|few|TRBJ2-3|-
CASSLDQGPSTDTQYF
TGTGCCAGCAGCTTGGATCAGGGGCCCAGCACAGATACGCAGTATTTT
>TRBV13|few|TRBJ2-7|TRBD2
CASSSLAGLSYEQYF
TGTGCCAGCAGCTCCCTAGCGGGACTATCCTACGAGCAGTACTTC
>TRBV7-8|-|TRBJ1-2|TRBD1
CASSLDRDWGYTF
TGTGCCAGCAGCTTGGACAGGGATTGGGGCTACACCTTC